The 30 T cell receptor beta chains reported below all come from one sample, sequenced in a study of shared clonotypes between healthy human individuals. Clones were sequenced by immunoSEQ multiplex PCR, and TCRdb holds only the in-frame ones, with some missing. Counted here are approximately 500,000 clones, roughly 80% occurring once; the ten biggest clones make up roughly 12%. Sequencing used PBMCs. Receptors originate from a woman aged 35 to 49 in good health. Some clones in this sample may be carry-over from other donors' samples.

V gene TRBV11-1 combines with J gene TRBJ1-1; D ambiguous. In germline, CDR1 is SGHAT, CDR2 FQDESV (reference sequence). The CDR3 is 13 residues long. The V end was cut by 5 bases, the J end by 7 bases, with 14 bases between. The CDR3 coding sequence is TGTGCCAGCAGCCCCCTCGGCGGGAATGAAGCTTTCTTT. It yields the protein CASSPLGGNEAFF.

This clone appeared a few times. The V gene is TRBV29-1, the J gene TRBJ1-3; a weak D match, TRBD1 (5 bases). Germline loops: CDR1 SQVTM, CDR2 ANQGSEA. The CDR3 spans 14 residues. The ends were cut back, 6 bases at V and 7 bases at J, with 19 bases in the middle. The CDR3 DNA reads TGCAGCGTAGGACCCGGGACCCAAGGGAACACCATATATTTT. As protein: CSVGPGTQGNTIYF.

V gene TRBV5-6 combines with J gene TRBJ1-5; maybe TRBD1 (6 bases). V was trimmed by 4 bases and J by 2 bases, leaving 16 bases between them. Germline assignment: CDR1 SGHDT and CDR2 YYEEEE. CDR3 length equals 16 residues. The CDR3 region has the DNA TGTGCCAGCAGCCTGGGGGGGGCAGGAGGCAATCAGCCCCAGCATTTT. As protein: CASSLGGAGGNQPQHF.

CDR3 DNA sequence: TGTGCAAGTCGCCCAACGGGGGCCGGGGGCTCCTACGAGCAGTACTTC. It codes for CASRPTGAGGSYEQYF. V and J are TRBV12-2 and TRBJ2-7. TRBV12-2 is flagged as a pseudogene. CDR3 length: 16 residues.

The J gene is TRBJ2-7, the V gene TRBV21-1; the table's TRBD2 call for D was not verified on the DNA. TRBV21-1 is reported as a pseudogene. The CDR3 is made up of 15 amino acids. The CDR3 region is CASSASPRDPYEQYF. CDR3 DNA: TGTGCCAGCAGCGCCTCACCGAGGGATCCCTACGAGCAGTACTTC.

The chain is built from TRBV5-4 and TRBJ1-2; D gene uncertain. Trimming pared 7 bases from V and 8 bases from J, leaving 21 bases between. The CDR3 sequence is 14 residues long. Germline V CDR1 and CDR2: SGHNT, YYREEE (reference sequence). As DNA, the CDR3 is TGTGCCAGCGTACGGACTGGCATATCGGAGGGCTACACCTTC. It encodes CASVRTGISEGYTF. Full variable domain (rest looked up from reference TRBV5-4 and TRBJ1-2): ETGVTQSPTHLIKTRGQQVTLRCSSQSGHNTVSWYQQALGQGPQFIFQYYREEENGRGNFPPRFSGLQFPNYSSELNVNALELDDSALYLCASVRTGISEGYTFGSGTRLTVV.

V and J are TRBV11-2 and TRBJ2-3; D may be TRBD1 (5 bases). CDR1 and CDR2 from the germline V gene are SGHAT and FQNNGV. The CDR3 contains 12 residues. V lost 4 bases to trimming and J lost 9 bases, with 11 bases between them. Written as DNA, the CDR3 is TGTGCCAGCAGCTCCCAGGGTCCGACGCAGTATTTT. The encoded protein is CASSSQGPTQYF.

This clone was recorded at least ten times. Other DNA sequences within the sample encode an identical CDR3. The chain recombines TRBV7-2 with TRBJ2-3; D unclear. Per germline, CDR1 SGHTA and CDR2 FQGNSA. Trimming left V 0 bases short and J 5 bases short, with 9 bases between. The CDR3 is made up of 14 amino acids. Here the CDR3 reads CASSLAQYGDTQYF. CDR3 coding DNA: TGTGCCAGCAGCTTAGCGCAGTATGGAGATACGCAGTATTTT.

As for this clone: It differs at one base from a far larger clone, so likely a read error. This CDR3 is also generated by other DNA sequences in the sample. This chain connects TRBV4-2 to TRBJ2-7; D is uncertain. Germline CDR1 is LGHNA and CDR2 is YNFKEQ. The CDR3 consists of 12 residues. The V end lost 3 bases, the J end lost 6 bases, and 9 bases lay between the germline ends. As DNA, the CDR3 is TGTGCCAGCAGCCAGGATCATAGCGAGCAGTACTTC. This gives the protein CASSQDHSEQYF.

As regards this clone: This may stem from a read error, because a much larger clone lies one nucleotide away. V is TRBV9 and J is TRBJ2-1, with TRBD2 matching 7 bases. Germline CDR1 is SGDLS and CDR2 is YYNGEE. This CDR3 has 18 residues. Germline trimming cut 4 bases from V and 9 bases from J; bases unmatched to any gene: 22. The CDR3 DNA sequence: TGTGCCAGCAGCCATGGAGGCATCCCGGGAGGTCGTTCAGCTGAGCAGTTCTTC. It yields the protein CASSHGGIPGGRSAEQFF.

V usage is TRBV7-9 and J usage is TRBJ1-1; D possibly corresponds to TRBD1 (5 bases). This CDR3 has 15 residues. V lost 5 bases to trimming and J lost 3 bases, with 16 bases between them. Germline CDR1 reads SEHNR; CDR2 reads FQNEAQ (reference sequence). The CDR3 protein is CASSPSGYGHTEAFF. In nucleotides, the CDR3 is TGTGCCAGCAGCCCATCAGGGTACGGGCACACTGAAGCTTTCTTT.

The table lists this clone with many counts. The chain uses TRBV30 and TRBJ2-5, with 13 bases fitting TRBD2. The J call may be incorrect, as the DNA end agrees better with TRBJ2-7. The CDR3 is 20 residues long. From germline, CDR1 is GTSNPN and CDR2 SVGIG (reference sequence). In nucleotides, the CDR3 is TGTGCCTGGAGTGCCGCTGCAGGGTGGGGACTAGCGGGAATAACCTACGAGCAGTACTTC. Its protein is CAWSAAAGWGLAGITYEQYF.

In this sample, this clone turned up many times. At the DNA level, this CDR3 is encoded by other sequences in the same sample as well. The chain recombines TRBV11-2 with TRBJ2-2, with a tentative D call TRBD1 (6 bases). Germline CDR1 and CDR2: SGHAT and FQNNGV. The ends were cut back, 5 bases at V and 3 bases at J, with 16 bases in the middle. The CDR3 runs 16 residues. In nucleotides, the CDR3 is TGTGCCAGCAGCCTATTGGGGGCAGGGGACACCGGGGAGCTGTTTTTT. Its protein product is CASSLLGAGDTGELFF.

Many counts were recorded for this clone. Distinct nucleotide sequences in the sample also encode this CDR3. The chain combines TRBV13 with TRBJ2-5, with D perhaps matching TRBD1 or TRBD2 (5 bases each). Trimming cost V 4 bases and J 4 bases, with 13 bases left between them. CDR1 is PRHDT and CDR2 is FYEKMQ in the germline V gene (reference sequence). This CDR3 spans 14 amino acids. CDR3 in amino acids: CASSSGRDGETQYF. CDR3 DNA: TGTGCCAGCAGCTCCGGACGGGACGGAGAGACCCAGTACTTC.

The genes are TRBV10-2 and TRBJ1-5; perhaps TRBD1 as D (5 bases). Germline-derived CDR1 and CDR2 are WSHSY and SAAADI. Trimming stripped 6 bases from V and 4 bases from J, with 16 bases between. This CDR3 is 15 amino acids long. CDR3 sequence: CASRQPGGGNQPQHF. The CDR3 region has the DNA TGCGCCAGCAGGCAACCCGGTGGGGGGAATCAGCCCCAGCATTTT.

The chain combines TRBV2 with TRBJ1-2; D gene uncertain. CDR1 and CDR2 from the germline V gene are SNHLY and FYNNEI. V was cut by 4 bases and J by 4 bases, with 7 bases left in between. The CDR3 spans 12 residues. The CDR3 DNA sequence: TGTGCCAGCAGTGGAGTGGCCTATGGCTACACCTTC. This gives the protein CASSGVAYGYTF.

This clone was counted at least ten times. Other DNA sequences in the same sample also yield this CDR3. The J gene is TRBJ1-1, the V gene TRBV27; TRBD1 might be the D (5 bases). CDR1 is MNHEY, CDR2 SMNVEV, per germline (reference sequence). Trimming pared 6 bases from V and 1 base from J, leaving 12 bases between. This CDR3 contains 14 residues. CDR3 in amino acids: CASSRGTQNTEAFF. The DNA for the CDR3 is TGTGCCAGCAGCCGTGGGACGCAGAACACTGAAGCTTTCTTT.

The rearrangement uses TRBV7-3 and TRBJ2-1; TRBD1 might be the D (5 bases). CDR1 and CDR2 from the germline V gene are SGHTA and FQGTGA. Trimming stripped 1 base from V and 0 bases from J, with 13 bases between. This CDR3 is 17 amino acids long. The CDR3 protein is CASSLSPRQSSYNEQFF. CDR3 DNA: TGTGCCAGCAGCTTAAGTCCCCGACAGAGCTCCTACAATGAGCAGTTCTTC. Complete variable domain (other parts from reference TRBV7-3 and TRBJ2-1): GAGVSQTPSNKVTEKGKYVELRCDPISGHTALYWYRQSLGQGPEFLIYFQGTGAADDSGLPNDRFFAVRPEGSVSTLKIQRTERGDSAVYLCASSLSPRQSSYNEQFFGPGTRLTVL.

The chain recombines TRBV25-1 with TRBJ2-1, with D perhaps TRBD1 (5 bases). The CDR3 sequence is 16 residues long. CDR1 is MGHDK and CDR2 is SYGVNS in the germline V gene. Trimming shortened V by 0 bases and J by 2 bases, and 11 bases separated the two germline ends. CDR3 loop: CASSEYLDRTYNEQFF. CDR3 nucleotides: TGTGCCAGCAGTGAATATCTCGACAGAACCTACAATGAGCAGTTCTTC.

For this clone: Only one base separates this from a far larger clonotype, so it likely reflects a read error. This chain links TRBV25-1 with TRBJ1-1; D uncertain. CDR3 length equals 12 residues. The germline V gene encodes CDR1 MGHDK and CDR2 SYGVNS. For the CDR3, the DNA is TGTGCCTGCAGTCGGAATGAAGGGGAAGCTTTCTTT. Translated: CACSRNEGEAFF.

In regard to this clone: Given a far larger clone just one base away, this is likely a sequencing read error. The V gene is TRBV30, the J gene TRBJ2-7, with 7 bases matching TRBD2. With 4 bases clipped from V and 7 bases from J, the junction kept 16 bases outside the gene matches. The CDR3 runs 15 residues. The germline V gene has CDR1 GTSNPN and CDR2 SVGIG (reference sequence). The CDR3, as DNA: TGTGCCTGGACCCCCAGGACTAGGCCCGGTTCGGAGCAGTACTTC. Its translation: CAWTPRTRPGSEQYF.

J is TRBJ1-5 and V is TRBV7-9; no reliable D call. Per germline, CDR1 SEHNR and CDR2 FQNEAQ (reference sequence). The V end was cut by 1 base, the J end by 6 bases, with 22 bases between. The CDR3 runs 18 residues. The CDR3 protein is CASSLGVGGPGKGQPQHF. The CDR3 nucleotides read TGTGCCAGCAGCTTAGGAGTAGGAGGGCCGGGAAAGGGTCAGCCCCAGCATTTT.

Of note for this clone: One base separates it from a far larger clone, so it is likely a read error. The J gene is TRBJ1-1, the V gene TRBV7-9; a weak D match, TRBD1 (5 bases). This CDR3 contains 15 residues. CDR1 and CDR2 (germline): SEHNR, FQNEAQ (reference sequence). In nucleotides, the CDR3 is TGTACCAGCAGCTTATCACTCCCAACTCAGGGTGAAGCTTTCTTT. Encoded protein: CTSSLSLPTQGEAFF.

This clone was observed once. The J gene is TRBJ2-5, the V gene TRBV5-1, with D possibly TRBD2 on 6 matching bases. Germline loops: CDR1 SGHRS, CDR2 YFSETQ. The CDR3 consists of 13 residues. V lost 5 bases and J 5 bases, leaving 13 bases between the germline ends. The CDR3 DNA sequence: TGCGCCAGCAGTCGGGAGCTACGGGAGACCCAGTACTTC. Amino acid sequence: CASSRELRETQYF.

This clone occurred once. This likely reflects a read error, since a far larger clone is one base away. V usage is TRBV2 and J usage is TRBJ1-2, with D perhaps TRBD1 (5 bases). Germline V gene data show CDR1 as SNHLY and CDR2 as FYNNEI. V dropped 6 bases and J dropped 1 base, with 9 bases sitting between them. The CDR3 covers 13 residues. CDR3 loop: CASSWDGNYGYTF. In DNA, the CDR3 is TGTGCCAGCAGCTGGGACGGTAACTATGGCTACACCTTC.

The chain is built from TRBV7-2 and TRBJ2-7, with 11 bases fitting TRBD2. The V segment lost 4 bases and the J segment 3 bases; nucleotides outside the gene matches: 5. The CDR3 contains 15 residues. Looked up from germline, CDR1 is SGHTA and CDR2 is FQGNSA. CDR3 sequence: CASSYRLAGNYEQYF. The CDR3 bases are TGTGCCAGCAGCTACAGACTAGCGGGAAACTACGAGCAGTACTTC.

The chain couples TRBV27 to TRBJ1-1, with a tentative D call TRBD1 (5 bases). The V end was cut by 1 base, the J end by 5 bases, with 8 bases between. This CDR3 contains 13 residues. Germline V CDR1 and CDR2: MNHEY, SMNVEV (reference sequence). Written as DNA, the CDR3 is TGTGCCAGCAGTTTATGGAGGGGAACTGAAGCTTTCTTT. This sequence encodes CASSLWRGTEAFF.

The chain links TRBV6-1 to TRBJ1-5; TRBD1 matches 8 bases. The V gene end was trimmed by 4 bases and the J gene end by 5 bases; junction bases not matched to a gene: 10. This CDR3 is 16 amino acids long. Per germline, CDR1 MNHNS and CDR2 SASEGT. The CDR3 nucleotides read TGTGCCAGCAGTGGAGGTTTTGGACAGGGTCATCAGCCCCAGCATTTT. The encoded protein is CASSGGFGQGHQPQHF.

This rearrangement joins TRBV11-2 to TRBJ2-1; tentatively, D is TRBD1 (5 bases). CDR1 is SGHAT and CDR2 is FQNNGV in the germline V gene. Trimming left V 2 bases short and J 3 bases short, with 8 bases between. The CDR3 contains 14 residues. For the CDR3, the DNA is TGTGCCAGCAGCTTACAGGGCAGCTACAATGAGCAGTTCTTC. This sequence encodes CASSLQGSYNEQFF. The full variable domain, with the rest looked up from reference TRBV11-2 and TRBJ2-1, is EAGVAQSPRYKIIEKRQSVAFWCNPISGHATLYWYQQILGQGPKLLIQFQNNGVVDDSQLPKDRFSAERLKGVDSTLKIQPAKLEDSAVYLCASSLQGSYNEQFFGPGTRLTVL.

The chain employs TRBV7-2 and TRBJ1-2; TRBD1 agrees at 7 bases. Trimming cost V 1 base and J 8 bases; bases outside gene matches: 7. Germline V gene lookup returns CDR1 SGHTA and CDR2 FQGNSA. This CDR3 has 14 residues. The CDR3 is CASSLGQGVKGYTF. The CDR3 bases are TGTGCCAGCAGCTTAGGGCAGGGGGTGAAAGGCTACACCTTC. Drawing the rest from reference TRBV7-2 and TRBJ1-2, the complete variable domain is GAGVSQSPSNKVTEKGKDVELRCDPISGHTALYWYRQSLGQGLEFLIYFQGNSAPDKSGLPSDRFSAERTGGSVSTLTIQRTQQEDSAVYLCASSLGQGVKGYTFGSGTRLTVV.